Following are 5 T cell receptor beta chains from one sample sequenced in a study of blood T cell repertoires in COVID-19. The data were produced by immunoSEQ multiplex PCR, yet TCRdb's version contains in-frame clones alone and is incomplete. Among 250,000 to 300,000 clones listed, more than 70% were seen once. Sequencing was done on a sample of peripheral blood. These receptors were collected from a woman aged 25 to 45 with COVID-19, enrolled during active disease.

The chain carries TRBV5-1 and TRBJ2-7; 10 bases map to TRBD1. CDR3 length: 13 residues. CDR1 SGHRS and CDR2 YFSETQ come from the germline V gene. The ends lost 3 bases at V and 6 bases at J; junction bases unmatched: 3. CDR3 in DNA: TGCGCCAGCAGCTGGGGACAGGGGCCCGAGCAGTACTTC. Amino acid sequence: CASSWGQGPEQYF.

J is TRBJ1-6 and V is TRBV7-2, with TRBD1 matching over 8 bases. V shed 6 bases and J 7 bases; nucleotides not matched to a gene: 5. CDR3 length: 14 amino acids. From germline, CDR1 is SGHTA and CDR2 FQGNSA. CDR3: CASRPDRVNSPLHF. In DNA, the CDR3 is TGTGCCAGCAGACCGGACAGGGTCAATTCACCCCTCCACTTT.

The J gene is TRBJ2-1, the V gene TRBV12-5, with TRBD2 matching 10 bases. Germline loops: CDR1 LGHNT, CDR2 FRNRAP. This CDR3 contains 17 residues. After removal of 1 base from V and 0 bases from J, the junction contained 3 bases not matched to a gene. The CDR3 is CASGLASGGGSYNEQFF. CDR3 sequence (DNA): TGTGCTAGTGGTTTGGCAAGCGGGGGGGGCTCCTACAATGAGCAGTTCTTC.

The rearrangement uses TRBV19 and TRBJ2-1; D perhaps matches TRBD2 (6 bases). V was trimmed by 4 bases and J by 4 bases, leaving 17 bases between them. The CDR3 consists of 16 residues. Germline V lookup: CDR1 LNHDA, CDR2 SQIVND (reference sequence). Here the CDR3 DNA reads TGTGCCAGTAGTAGGGGGACTCAAGGGCGTTACAATGAGCAGTTCTTC. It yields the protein CASSRGTQGRYNEQFF.

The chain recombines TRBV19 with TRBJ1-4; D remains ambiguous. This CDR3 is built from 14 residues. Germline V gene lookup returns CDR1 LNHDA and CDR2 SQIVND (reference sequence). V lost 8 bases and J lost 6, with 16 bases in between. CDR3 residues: CASGFGLTYEKLFF. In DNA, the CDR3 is TGTGCCAGTGGTTTCGGACTGACCTATGAAAAACTGTTTTTT.